This entry describes one T cell receptor beta chain. These data come from a study of blood T cell repertoires in COVID-19. Study at large: T cells, B-cell-depleted T cells, or PBMCs supplied cDNA or gDNA.

Germline V gives CDR1 MDHEN, CDR2 SYDVKM. V gave up 5 bases and J gave up 12 bases; unmatched junction bases: 14. CDR3 length equals 15 residues. Living in about 25 US areas, the participants were between roughly 18 and 89 years of age. Participants had their cohort set by participant-reported clinical history. Produced via immunoSEQ multiplex PCR; TCRdb's table is partial and in-frame only. The table has some 300,000 clones, approximately 89% seen once. This clonotype originated in a woman aged 45-65 years who had been exposed to COVID-19. Sequencing input: PBMCs or T cells enriched from blood (not recorded which). This chain connects TRBV28 to TRBJ2-1, with 9 bases that match TRBD2. The CDR3 nucleotides are TGTGCCAGCAGTATAATAGCGGGGGTTCGTGTAGTGCAGTTCTTC. Protein sequence: CASSIIAGVRVVQFF. The variable domain in full, completed from reference TRBV28 and TRBJ2-1, reads DVKVTQSSRYLVKRTGEKVFLECVQDMDHENMFWYRQDPGLGLRLIYFSYDVKMKEKGDIPEGYSVSREKKERFSLILESASTNQTSMYLCASSIIAGVRVVQFFGPGTRLTVL.